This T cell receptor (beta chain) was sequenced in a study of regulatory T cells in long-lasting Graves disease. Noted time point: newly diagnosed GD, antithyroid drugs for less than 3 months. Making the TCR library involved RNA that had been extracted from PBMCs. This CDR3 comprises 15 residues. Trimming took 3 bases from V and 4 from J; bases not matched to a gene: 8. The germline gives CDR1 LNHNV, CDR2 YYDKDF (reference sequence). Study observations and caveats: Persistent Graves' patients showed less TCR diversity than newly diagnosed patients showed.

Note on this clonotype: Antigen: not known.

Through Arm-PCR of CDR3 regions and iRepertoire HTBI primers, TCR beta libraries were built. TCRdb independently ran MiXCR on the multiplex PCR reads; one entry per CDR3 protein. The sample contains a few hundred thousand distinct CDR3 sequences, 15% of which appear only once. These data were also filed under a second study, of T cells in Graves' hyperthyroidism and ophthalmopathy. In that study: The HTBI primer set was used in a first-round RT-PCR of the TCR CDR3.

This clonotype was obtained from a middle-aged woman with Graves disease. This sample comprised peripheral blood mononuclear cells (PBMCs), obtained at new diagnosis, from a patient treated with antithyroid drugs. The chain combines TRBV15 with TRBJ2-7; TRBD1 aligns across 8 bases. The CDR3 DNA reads TGTGCCACCAGCAGGTCCCAGGGGGCCCTATACGAGCAGTACTTC. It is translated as CATSRSQGALYEQYF.